The sequence of this T cell receptor (beta chain) was determined in a study of T cell repertoires in cytomegalovirus infection. The germline gives CDR1 SGHTA, CDR2 FQGNSA. V lost 1 base and J 2 bases, leaving 19 bases between the germline ends. This CDR3 comprises 18 residues. This clonotype has at least ten counts. Its antigen is not identified. Using its own MiXCR run on the reads, TCRdb lists one record per CDR3 protein. The repertoire consists of some 130,000 distinct CDR3 sequences, with approximately 30% occurring once and the leading ten covering roughly 50%. The chain uses TRBV7-2 and TRBJ2-3; maybe TRBD2 (6 bases). The TCR was taken from a human donor in good health (CMV status not recorded). Some clones in this sample may be carry-over from other donors' samples. The sequencing used CD8+ T cells from cultured PBMCs, collected from culture after CMV antigen stimulation. Written as DNA, the CDR3 is TGTGCCAGCAGCTTAGTAGGTGGATTAGCGGTACACACAGATACGCAGTATTTT. Translation gives CASSLVGGLAVHTDTQYF.